The TCR beta chain described here comes from a study of blood T cell repertoires in COVID-19. About the research overall: Both acute and convalescent COVID-19 samples were obtained from the United States, Italy and Spain. T cells, B-cell-depleted T cells, or PBMCs supplied cDNA or gDNA.

CDR3 length: 16 amino acids. The ends lost 4 bases at V and 4 bases at J; junction bases unmatched: 10. Germline values: CDR1 SGHNT, CDR2 YYREEE (reference sequence). Recruited during active infection, patients (from Seattle) were subsequently followed longitudinally. The repertoire was sequenced with immunoSEQ multiplex PCR; TCRdb's copy has only in-frame clones and lacks some. This table holds 350,000 to 450,000 clones, over 75% found once. The chain carries TRBV5-4 and TRBJ1-3; TRBD1 matches 8 bases. Sequencing input: peripheral blood. This clonotype was sampled from a woman aged 40 to 50 with COVID-19, enrolled during active disease. The CDR3 nucleotides read TGTGCCAGCAGCCCCGAGCAGGGGGCGCAAGGAAACACCATATATTTT. Protein: CASSPEQGAQGNTIYF.